The rows below give T cell receptor beta chains drawn from one sample of a study. TCRdb re-called the 5' RACE reads with MiXCR, one entry per CDR3 protein. This table has some 32,000 distinct CDR3 sequences, about a quarter appearing once. Specimen: tumor-infiltrating Tregs sorted from the breast tumor. The receptor set was obtained from a female donor with breast cancer. The CDR3 runs from the conserved cysteine through the conserved F or W. D genes are given only for firm matches. The size entry is marked missing in some rows and otherwise reads once, few, many or a size class.

D,J,size,V,CDR3,DNA
NA,TRBJ1-6,few,TRBV15,CATSRARRREVSPLHF,TGTGCCACCAGCAGAGCCAGAAGAAGGGAGGTATCACCCCTCCACTTT
TRBD2,TRBJ2-7,NA,TRBV7-9,CASVGTSGTSYEQYF,TGTGCCAGCGTTGGGACTAGCGGGACCTCCTACGAGCAGTACTTC
NA,TRBJ2-7,few,TRBV12-3/TRBV12-4,CASSSPGAQTYEQYF,TGTGCCAGCAGCTCGCCTGGCGCTCAGACCTACGAGCAGTACTTC
NA,TRBJ2-1,NA,TRBV11-3,CASSSTRVGGQFF,TGTGCCAGCAGCTCGACTAGAGTGGGGGGGCAGTTCTTC
NA,TRBJ1-5,NA,TRBV29-1,CSVQQGAGQPQHF,TGCAGCGTACAACAGGGTGCTGGCCAGCCCCAGCATTTT
TRBD1,TRBJ1-1,NA,TRBV24-1,CATSDPRDRGEAFF,TGTGCCACCAGTGATCCACGGGACAGGGGTGAAGCTTTCTTT
TRBD1,TRBJ1-5,few,TRBV2,CASRNRGGQPQHF,TGTGCCAGCAGGAACAGGGGAGGTCAGCCCCAGCATTTT
TRBD1,TRBJ1-2,many,TRBV28,CASSLLLFRGTGDYGYTF,TGTGCCAGCAGTTTATTGCTGTTTAGGGGGACAGGGGACTATGGCTACACCTTC
TRBD2,TRBJ2-3,many,TRBV6-6,CASSFPGGGTDTQYF,TGTGCCAGCAGTTTTCCGGGAGGGGGAACAGATACGCAGTATTTT
NA,TRBJ2-3,NA,TRBV30,CAWSSEGVAGADTQYF,TGTGCCTGGAGTTCAGAGGGAGTAGCAGGGGCAGATACGCAGTATTTT
NA,TRBJ2-1,NA,TRBV9,CASSEGTSPYNEQFF,TGTGCCAGCAGCGAGGGCACTAGCCCCTACAATGAGCAGTTCTTC
NA,TRBJ2-7,NA,TRBV20-1,CSANREYEQYF,TGCAGTGCCAACCGGGAGTACGAGCAGTACTTC
NA,TRBJ1-1,many,TRBV7-8,CASSLLRAALNTEAFF,TGTGCCAGCAGCTTACTCAGGGCCGCCTTGAACACTGAAGCTTTCTTT
NA,TRBJ1-5,NA,TRBV6-2/TRBV6-3,CASSYPGGGLNNQPQHF,TGTGCCAGCAGTTACCCCGGGGGGGGCCTCAACAATCAGCCCCAGCATTTT
TRBD1,TRBJ2-2,many,TRBV6-5,CASTYTPDRVDGELFF,TGTGCCAGCACCTACACCCCGGACAGGGTTGACGGGGAGCTGTTTTTT
TRBD2,TRBJ2-1,many,TRBV6-1,CASSEGVGGRNYNEQFF,TGTGCCAGCAGTGAAGGGGTTGGCGGGAGGAACTACAATGAGCAGTTCTTC
TRBD2,TRBJ2-7,few,TRBV5-1,CASSHTSGRSYEQYF,TGCGCCAGCAGTCACACTAGCGGGAGATCCTACGAGCAGTACTTC
NA,TRBJ1-1,NA,TRBV7-9,CASSLKENTEAFF,TGTGCCAGCAGCTTAAAAGAGAACACTGAAGCTTTCTTT
NA,TRBJ1-2,medium-sized,TRBV6-5,CASRSRLGYGYTF,TGTGCCAGCAGATCAAGGTTGGGCTATGGCTACACCTTC
NA,TRBJ2-3,NA,TRBV24-1,CATAERAGTDTQYF,TGTGCCACCGCCGAGAGGGCTGGCACAGATACGCAGTATTTT
NA,TRBJ2-7,many,TRBV6-1,CASSERVGFPPTYEQYF,TGTGCCAGCAGTGAAAGGGTTGGCTTCCCACCCACCTACGAGCAGTACTTC
NA,TRBJ2-1,NA,TRBV6-6,CAISWVEKNEQFF,TGTGCCATCAGTTGGGTAGAGAAGAATGAGCAGTTCTTC
NA,TRBJ2-7,NA,TRBV2,CARQTGPSSYEQYF,TGTGCCAGACAAACAGGACCTAGCTCCTACGAGCAGTACTTC
TRBD1,TRBJ2-7,many,TRBV2,CASSERTGSSYEQYF,TGTGCCAGCAGTGAACGGACAGGTAGCTCCTACGAGCAGTACTTC
NA,TRBJ1-4,NA,TRBV6-5,CASSYSTGRGGEKLSF,TGTGCCAGCAGTTACTCAACAGGGCGGGGGGGTGAAAAACTGTCTTTT
NA,TRBJ1-3,few,TRBV9,CASSVAQGAGNTIYF,TGTGCCAGCAGCGTAGCACAGGGAGCTGGAAACACCATATATTTT
TRBD1,TRBJ1-1,many,TRBV12-3/TRBV12-4,CASSLGQGSGAFF,TGTGCCAGCAGTTTGGGACAGGGTAGCGGAGCTTTCTTT
TRBD2,TRBJ2-1,few,TRBV4-2,CASSRSTSGIANEQFF,TGTGCCAGCAGCCGCAGTACTAGCGGGATTGCTAATGAGCAGTTCTTC
NA,TRBJ2-2,NA,TRBV12-3/TRBV12-4,CASSRDRSNTGELFF,TGTGCCAGCAGTAGAGACCGATCGAACACCGGGGAGCTGTTTTTT
NA,TRBJ1-1,NA,TRBV13,CASRRQNTEAFF,TGTGCCAGTCGAAGACAGAACACTGAAGCTTTCTTT
NA,TRBJ1-4,NA,TRBV7-9,CASSTGRISREKLFF,TGTGCCAGCAGCACCGGACGGATTTCGAGGGAAAAACTGTTTTTT
NA,TRBJ1-2,NA,TRBV7-9,CASSTDSGGYGYTF,TGTGCCAGCAGCACGGACAGTGGAGGCTATGGCTACACCTTC
NA,TRBJ2-2,few,TRBV12-3/TRBV12-4,CASSLRGYTGELFF,TGTGCCAGCAGCCTACGGGGTTACACCGGGGAGCTGTTTTTT
TRBD1,TRBJ1-5,many,TRBV3-1,CASSRTGNQPQHF,TGTGCCAGCAGCCGGACAGGGAATCAGCCCCAGCATTTT
TRBD1,TRBJ1-1,many,TRBV6-1,CASSSDRVGTEAFF,TGTGCCAGCAGCAGTGACAGGGTCGGGACTGAAGCTTTCTTT
NA,TRBJ2-1,many,TRBV12-3/TRBV12-4,CASSVTGRPYNEQFF,TGTGCCAGCAGTGTTACAGGGAGGCCCTACAATGAGCAGTTCTTC
NA,TRBJ2-4,many,TRBV27,CASSSPSRDNIAKNIQYF,TGTGCCAGCAGTTCCCCATCCCGGGACAACATAGCCAAAAACATTCAGTACTTC
NA,TRBJ2-1,many,TRBV5-1,CASSSGGAYNEQFF,TGCGCCAGCAGCAGCGGCGGAGCCTACAATGAGCAGTTCTTC
NA,TRBJ1-5,NA,TRBV20-1,CSARDIRDSNQPQHF,TGCAGTGCTAGAGATATCCGGGACAGCAATCAGCCCCAGCATTTT
NA,TRBJ1-1,NA,TRBV12-3/TRBV12-4,CASSREPDTEAFF,TGTGCCAGCAGCCGAGAGCCGGACACTGAAGCTTTCTTT
NA,TRBJ1-5,many,TRBV29-1,CSVGEGPRQPQHF,TGCAGCGTTGGGGAGGGGCCTAGACAGCCCCAGCATTTT
NA,TRBJ2-1,NA,TRBV9,CASSFGLSNEQFF,TGTGCCAGCAGCTTCGGACTGAGCAATGAGCAGTTCTTC